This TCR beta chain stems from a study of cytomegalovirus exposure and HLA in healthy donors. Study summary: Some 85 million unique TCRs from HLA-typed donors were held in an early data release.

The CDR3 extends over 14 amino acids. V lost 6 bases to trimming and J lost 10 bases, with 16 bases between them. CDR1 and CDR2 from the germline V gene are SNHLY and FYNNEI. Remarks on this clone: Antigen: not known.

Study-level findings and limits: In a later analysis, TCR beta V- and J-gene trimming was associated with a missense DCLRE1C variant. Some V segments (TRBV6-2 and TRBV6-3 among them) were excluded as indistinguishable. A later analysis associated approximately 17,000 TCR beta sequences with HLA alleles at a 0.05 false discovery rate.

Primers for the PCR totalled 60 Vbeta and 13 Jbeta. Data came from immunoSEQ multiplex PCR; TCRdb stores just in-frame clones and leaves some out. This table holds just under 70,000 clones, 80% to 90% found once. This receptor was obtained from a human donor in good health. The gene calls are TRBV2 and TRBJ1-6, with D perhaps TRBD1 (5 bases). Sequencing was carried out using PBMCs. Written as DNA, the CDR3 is TGTGCCAGCAGCGTCCCGGGGGTCGGATCACCCCTCCACTTT. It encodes CASSVPGVGSPLHF.